The rows below give T cell receptor beta chains drawn from one sample of a study of T-cell reconstitution after alpha-beta-depleted transplantation in children. TCRdb independently ran MiXCR on the PCR reads; one entry per CDR3 protein. The sample yields about 980,000 distinct CDR3 sequences, roughly 29% seen once. The source material was PBMCs, mostly from graft donor cells, sampled 360 days after TCRalphabeta/CD19-depleted stem cell transplant. These receptors all come from a boy in the first two years of life who had a stem cell transplant for SCID, so the T cells may come from the graft donor. Each CDR3 is given with its conserved first and last residue. D genes are given only for firm matches. Not every row has a clone size; where given, it reads once, few, many or a size class.

size,J,D,V,DNA,CDR3
-,TRBJ2-1,-,TRBV9,TGTGCCAGCAGCGTAGCACAGGGTGAGCAGTTCTTC,CASSVAQGEQFF
-,TRBJ2-7,-,TRBV6-1,TGTGCCAGCAGTAATCCGGGGATCTACGAGCAGTACTTC,CASSNPGIYEQYF
-,TRBJ2-4,TRBD1,TRBV3-1,TGTGCCAGCAGCCAAGCCCCGGGACAGGAGTACTTC,CASSQAPGQEYF
-,TRBJ2-4,-,TRBV5-1,TGCGCCAGCAGCTTGTTCACCCTGGACATTCAGTACTTC,CASSLFTLDIQYF
-,TRBJ2-7,TRBD2,TRBV5-1,TGCGCCAGCAGCATCGGACTAGCGGGGGGGCTAGTCTACGAGCAGTACTTC,CASSIGLAGGLVYEQYF
-,TRBJ2-1,-,TRBV29-1,TGCAGCGTTGACTCCAGGGGTTCCTACAATGAGCAGTTCTTC,CSVDSRGSYNEQFF
-,TRBJ2-2,TRBD2,TRBV20-1,TGCAGTGCTAGAGGCGAGCGGGGGGGCACCGGGGAGCTGTTTTTT,CSARGERGGTGELFF
-,TRBJ2-7,TRBD1,TRBV12-3/TRBV12-4,TGTGCCAGCAGTCAAACGGGACAGAGATACGAGCAGTACTTC,CASSQTGQRYEQYF
-,TRBJ2-5,TRBD2,TRBV5-1,TGCGCCAGCAGCTTGGATCTACTAGCGGGGGGGCCGGAGACCCAGTACTTC,CASSLDLLAGGPETQYF
-,TRBJ1-1,-,TRBV4-1,TGCGCCAGCAGCCAAGGGGTGGAGGGGACTGAAGCTTTCTTT,CASSQGVEGTEAFF
once,TRBJ2-3,TRBD2,TRBV29-1,TGCAGCGCCGGGACTAGCGGGGATACGCAGTATTTT,CSAGTSGDTQYF